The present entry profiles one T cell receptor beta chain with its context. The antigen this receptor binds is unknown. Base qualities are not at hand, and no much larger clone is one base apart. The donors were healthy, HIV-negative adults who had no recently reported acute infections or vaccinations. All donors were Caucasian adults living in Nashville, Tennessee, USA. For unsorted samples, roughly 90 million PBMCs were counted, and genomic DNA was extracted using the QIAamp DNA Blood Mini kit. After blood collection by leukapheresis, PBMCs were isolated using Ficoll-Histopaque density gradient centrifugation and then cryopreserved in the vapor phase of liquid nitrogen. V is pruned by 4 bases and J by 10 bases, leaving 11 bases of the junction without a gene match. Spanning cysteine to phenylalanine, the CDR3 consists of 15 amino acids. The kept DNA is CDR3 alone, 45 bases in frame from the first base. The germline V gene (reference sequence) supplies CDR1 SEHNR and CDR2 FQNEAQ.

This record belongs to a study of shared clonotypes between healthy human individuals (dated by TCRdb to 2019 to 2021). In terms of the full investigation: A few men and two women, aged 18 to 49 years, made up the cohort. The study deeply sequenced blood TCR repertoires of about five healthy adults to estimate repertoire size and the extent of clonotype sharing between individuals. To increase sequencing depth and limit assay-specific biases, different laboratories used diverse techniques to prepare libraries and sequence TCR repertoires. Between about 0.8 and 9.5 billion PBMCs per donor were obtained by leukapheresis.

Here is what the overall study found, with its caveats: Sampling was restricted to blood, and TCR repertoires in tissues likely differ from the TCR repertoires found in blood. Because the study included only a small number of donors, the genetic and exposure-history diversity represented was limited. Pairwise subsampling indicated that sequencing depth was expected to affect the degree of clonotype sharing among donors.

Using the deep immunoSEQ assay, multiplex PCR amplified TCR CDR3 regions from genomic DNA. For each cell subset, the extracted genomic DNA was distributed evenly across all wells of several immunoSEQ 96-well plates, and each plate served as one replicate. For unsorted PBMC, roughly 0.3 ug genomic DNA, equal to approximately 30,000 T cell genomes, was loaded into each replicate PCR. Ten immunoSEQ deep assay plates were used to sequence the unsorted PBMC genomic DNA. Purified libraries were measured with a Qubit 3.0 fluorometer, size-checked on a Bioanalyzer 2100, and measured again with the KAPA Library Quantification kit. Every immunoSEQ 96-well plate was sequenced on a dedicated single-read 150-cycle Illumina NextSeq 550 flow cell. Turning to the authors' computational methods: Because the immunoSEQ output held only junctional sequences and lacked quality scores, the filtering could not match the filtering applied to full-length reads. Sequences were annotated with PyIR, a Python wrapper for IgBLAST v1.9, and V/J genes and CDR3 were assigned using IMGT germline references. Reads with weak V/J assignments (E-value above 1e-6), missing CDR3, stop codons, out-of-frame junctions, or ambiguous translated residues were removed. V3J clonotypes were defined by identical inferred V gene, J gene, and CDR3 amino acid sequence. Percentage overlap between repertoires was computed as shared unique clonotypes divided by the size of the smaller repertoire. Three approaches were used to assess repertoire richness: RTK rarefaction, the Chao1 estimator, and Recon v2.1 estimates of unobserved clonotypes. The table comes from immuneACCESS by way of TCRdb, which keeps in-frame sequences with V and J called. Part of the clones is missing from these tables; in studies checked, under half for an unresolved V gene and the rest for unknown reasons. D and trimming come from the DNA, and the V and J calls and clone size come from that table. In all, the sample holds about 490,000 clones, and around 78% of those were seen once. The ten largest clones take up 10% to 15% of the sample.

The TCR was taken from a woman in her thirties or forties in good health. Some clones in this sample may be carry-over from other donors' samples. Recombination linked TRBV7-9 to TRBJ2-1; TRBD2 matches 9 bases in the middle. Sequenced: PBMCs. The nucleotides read TGTGCCAGCAGCTCTCCCGGGACTAGCTATAGGGAGCAGTTCTTC. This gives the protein CASSSPGTSYREQFF.